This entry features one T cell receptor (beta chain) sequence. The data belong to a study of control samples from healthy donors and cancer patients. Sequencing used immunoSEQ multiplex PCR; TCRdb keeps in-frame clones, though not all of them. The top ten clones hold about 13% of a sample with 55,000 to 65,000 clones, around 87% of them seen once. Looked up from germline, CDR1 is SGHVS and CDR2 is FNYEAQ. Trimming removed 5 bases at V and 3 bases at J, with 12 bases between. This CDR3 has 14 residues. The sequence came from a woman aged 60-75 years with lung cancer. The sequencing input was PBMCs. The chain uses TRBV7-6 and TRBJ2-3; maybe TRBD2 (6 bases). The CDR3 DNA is TGTGCCAGCAGCCCCGGGACTGGGACAGATACGCAGTATTTT. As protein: CASSPGTGTDTQYF.